What follows is one TCR beta chain and its context. As yet, its antigen is unknown. Without the conserved terminal phenylalanine or tryptophan, this CDR3 likely stems from a read error. Germline V CDR1 and CDR2: SGDLS, YYNGEE. The CDR3 is 16 residues long. The ends lost 0 bases at V and 3 bases at J; junction bases unmatched: 7. This sample was taken from a study of cytomegalovirus exposure and HLA in healthy donors. At the level of the study: In a previous analysis, more than 90 million unique TCR beta sequences were found from 150 million to 200 million T cells.

The PCR was carried out with 60 Vbeta primers and 13 Jbeta primers. Method: immunoSEQ multiplex PCR; TCRdb's copy keeps in-frame clones and lacks some. The sample lists 90,000 to 100,000 clones; about 74% were seen once. General study points: Later on, a genetic analysis was performed. It linked a missense variant in DCLRE1C with V- and J-gene trimming of TCR beta. Follow-up analysis found HLA locus-dependent TCR association rates, highest for DRB1 and lowest for HLA-C.

The sequence was obtained from a male donor in good health and CMV-seronegative. This chain uses TRBV9 with TRBJ2-7, with 9 bases matching TRBD1. Sequenced material: PBMCs. The CDR3 spells CASSVGGTGLVYEQYL. CDR3 DNA: TGTGCCAGCAGCGTAGGAGGGACAGGGCTCGTCTACGAGCAGTACCTC.